These 9 T cell receptor beta chains share one sample of origin, sequenced in a study of control samples from healthy donors and cancer patients. Clones were sequenced by immunoSEQ multiplex PCR, and TCRdb holds only the in-frame ones, with some missing. This sample carries 60,000 to 70,000 clones, 84% of them seen once, and the ten largest clones take around 3%. Sequencing input: PBMCs. These receptors were taken from a woman aged 50 to 65 with lung cancer.

J is TRBJ1-3 and V is TRBV5-4; D is unclear. The germline V gene has CDR1 SGHNT and CDR2 YYREEE (reference sequence). V lost 4 bases and J 0 bases, leaving 11 bases between the germline ends. The CDR3 extends over 15 amino acids. The CDR3 sequence is CASSLDILSGNTIYF. The CDR3 DNA follows: TGTGCCAGCAGCCTTGACATTCTCTCTGGAAACACCATATATTTT. The full variable domain, rest sourced from reference TRBV5-4 and TRBJ1-3, is ETGVTQSPTHLIKTRGQQVTLRCSSQSGHNTVSWYQQALGQGPQFIFQYYREEENGRGNFPPRFSGLQFPNYSSELNVNALELDDSALYLCASSLDILSGNTIYFGEGSWLTVV.

The rearrangement joins TRBV28 to TRBJ1-2; D gene unclear. In germline, CDR1 is MDHEN, CDR2 SYDVKM. The CDR3 consists of 12 residues. Trimming pared 5 bases from V and 5 bases from J, leaving 9 bases between. The CDR3 DNA reads TGTGCCAGCAGTGGTTCGGGGTATGGCTACACCTTC. Protein sequence: CASSGSGYGYTF.

The J gene is TRBJ1-5, the V gene TRBV28, with D possibly matching TRBD1 (5 bases). CDR1 is MDHEN and CDR2 is SYDVKM in the germline V gene. Trimming stripped 4 bases from V and 6 bases from J, with 13 bases between. The CDR3 sequence is 14 residues long. CDR3 residues: CASSSGWNTQPQHF. Written as DNA, the CDR3 is TGTGCCAGCAGTTCAGGGTGGAATACTCAGCCCCAGCATTTT.

The rearrangement joins TRBV12-3 or TRBV12-4 to TRBJ1-3; D gene ambiguous. The ends were cut back, 7 bases at V and 0 bases at J, with 4 bases in the middle. CDR3 length: 12 residues. The CDR3 DNA is TGTGCCAGCATCAGCTCTGGAAACACCATATATTTT. Its protein product is CASISSGNTIYF.

This clone was seen once. V is TRBV6-5 and J is TRBJ2-7; D might be TRBD1 (5 bases). The CDR3 totals 14 residues. Trimming pared 2 bases from V and 6 bases from J, leaving 14 bases between. Germline values: CDR1 MNHEY, CDR2 SVGAGI. CDR3 sequence: CASSYVQAAGEQYF. CDR3 DNA sequence: TGTGCCAGCAGTTACGTACAGGCCGCTGGCGAGCAGTACTTC.

V usage is TRBV5-1 and J usage is TRBJ2-2; D is tentatively TRBD1 or TRBD2 (6 bases each). V shed 0 bases and J shed 2 bases, with 8 bases lying between them. The germline CDR1 and CDR2 sequences are SGHRS and YFSETQ. The CDR3 spans 15 residues. The CDR3 nucleotides read TGCGCCAGCAGCTTGGAGGGGGGTAACACCGGGGAGCTGTTTTTT. It translates to CASSLEGGNTGELFF.

The DNA for the CDR3 is TGCAGTGTTAGTCGCGGGACAGGGACTGAAGCTTTCTTT. Protein sequence: CSVSRGTGTEAFF. V gene TRBV20-1 combines with J gene TRBJ1-1; TRBD1 matches 9 bases. V was pared by 7 bases and J by 5 bases, with 8 bases of the junction left unmatched. CDR1 is DFQATT and CDR2 is SNEGSKA in the germline V gene (reference sequence). The CDR3 has 13 amino acids.

The V call is TRBV7-6, the J call TRBJ1-3; possibly TRBD1 for D (6 bases). V shed 6 bases and J shed 4 bases, with 10 bases lying between them. Germline assignment: CDR1 SGHVS and CDR2 FNYEAQ. The CDR3 contains 13 residues. CDR3 loop: CASSTDRGNTIYF. CDR3 coding DNA: TGTGCCAGCAGTACAGACAGGGGAAACACCATATATTTT.

The chain employs TRBV28 and TRBJ1-5; D is undetermined. Per germline, CDR1 MDHEN and CDR2 SYDVKM. The CDR3 extends over 12 amino acids. V dropped 2 bases and J dropped 7 bases, with 6 bases sitting between them. CDR3 sequence: CASSLTSQPQHF. The CDR3 DNA is TGTGCCAGCAGTTTAACTTCGCAGCCCCAGCATTTT.